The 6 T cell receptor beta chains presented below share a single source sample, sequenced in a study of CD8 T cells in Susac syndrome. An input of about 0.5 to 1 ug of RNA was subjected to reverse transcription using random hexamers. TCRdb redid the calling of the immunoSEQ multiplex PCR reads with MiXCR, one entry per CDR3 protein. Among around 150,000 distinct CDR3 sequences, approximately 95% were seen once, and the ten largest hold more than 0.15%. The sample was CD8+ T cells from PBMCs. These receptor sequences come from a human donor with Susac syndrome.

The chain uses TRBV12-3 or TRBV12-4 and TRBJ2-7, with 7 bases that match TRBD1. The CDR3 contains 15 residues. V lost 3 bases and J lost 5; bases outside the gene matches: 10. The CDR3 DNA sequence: TGTGCCAGCAGTTTGCCTACAGGGGCTTTCAACGAGCAGTACTTC. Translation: CASSLPTGAFNEQYF.

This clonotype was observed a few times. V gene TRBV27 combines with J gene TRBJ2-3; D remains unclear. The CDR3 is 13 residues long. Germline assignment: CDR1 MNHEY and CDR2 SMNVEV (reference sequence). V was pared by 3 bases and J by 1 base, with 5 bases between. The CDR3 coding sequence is TGTGCCAGCAGTTTGCTAGGCACAGATACGCAGTATTTT. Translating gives CASSLLGTDTQYF.

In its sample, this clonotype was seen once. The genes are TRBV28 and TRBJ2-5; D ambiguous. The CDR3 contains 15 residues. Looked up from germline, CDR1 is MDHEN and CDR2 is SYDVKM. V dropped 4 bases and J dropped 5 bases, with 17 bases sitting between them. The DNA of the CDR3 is TGTGCCAGCAGTTCCCCCCAGCGCATCATGGAGACCCAGTACTTC. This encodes CASSSPQRIMETQYF.

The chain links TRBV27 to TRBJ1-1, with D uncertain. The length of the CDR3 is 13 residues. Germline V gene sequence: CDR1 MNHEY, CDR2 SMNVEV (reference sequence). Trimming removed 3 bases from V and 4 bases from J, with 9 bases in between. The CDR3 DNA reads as TGTGCCAGCAGTTTGGGGTGGAGCACTGAAGCTTTCTTT. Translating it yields CASSLGWSTEAFF.

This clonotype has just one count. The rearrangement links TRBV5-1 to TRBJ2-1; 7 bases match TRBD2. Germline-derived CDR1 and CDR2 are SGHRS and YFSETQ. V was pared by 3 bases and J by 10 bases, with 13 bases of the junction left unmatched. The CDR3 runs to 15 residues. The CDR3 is CASSSHYAPGLEQFF. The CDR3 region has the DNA TGCGCCAGCAGCTCACACTATGCCCCGGGACTAGAGCAGTTCTTC.

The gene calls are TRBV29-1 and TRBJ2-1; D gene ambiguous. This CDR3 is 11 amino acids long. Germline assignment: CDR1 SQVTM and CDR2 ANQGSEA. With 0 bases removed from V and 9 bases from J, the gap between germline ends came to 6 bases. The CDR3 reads CSVEDSGEQFF. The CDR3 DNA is TGCAGCGTTGAAGATTCGGGTGAGCAGTTCTTC.